This passage covers 21 T cell receptor beta chains from one sample sequenced in a study of blood T cell repertoires in COVID-19. TCRdb's copy holds only in-frame clones and misses some; the assay was immunoSEQ multiplex PCR. This table holds about 300,000 clones, 85% to 90% found once. Sequences were obtained from PBMCs or T cells enriched from blood (not recorded which). Receptors originate from a woman aged 45-59 years who had been exposed to COVID-19.

This clone was seen once. This rearrangement joins TRBV28 to TRBJ2-1, with D possibly being TRBD1 (5 bases). The CDR3 is made up of 16 amino acids. CDR1 is MDHEN and CDR2 is SYDVKM in the germline V gene. V lost 5 bases to trimming and J lost 4 bases, with 18 bases between them. The CDR3 reads CASSLYAGSMYNEQFF. The CDR3, as DNA: TGTGCCAGCAGTCTTTATGCAGGGTCTATGTACAATGAGCAGTTCTTC.

The chain uses TRBV2 and TRBJ2-5; D might be TRBD2 (6 bases). Germline values: CDR1 SNHLY, CDR2 FYNNEI. The V and J ends lost 7 bases and 0 bases respectively, with 12 bases between them. The CDR3 has 14 residues. This CDR3 is CASIRGGDQETQYF. CDR3 coding DNA: TGTGCCAGCATCCGGGGCGGGGACCAAGAGACCCAGTACTTC. Based on the CDR3 plus reference TRBV2 and TRBJ2-5, the full variable domain is EPEVTQTPSHQVTQMGQEVILRCVPISNHLYFYWYRQILGQKVEFLVSFYNNEISEKSEIFDDQFSVERPDGSNFTLKIRSTKLEDSAMYFCASIRGGDQETQYFGPGTRLLVL.

V is TRBV6-5 and J is TRBJ1-6; 7 positions match TRBD1. Germline V gene data show CDR1 as MNHEY and CDR2 as SVGAGI. This CDR3 is 15 amino acids long. Trimming removed 2 bases from V and 10 bases from J; junction bases left unmatched: 8. Here the CDR3 reads CASSYRAGGLSPLHF. Written as DNA, the CDR3 is TGTGCCAGCAGTTACCGGGCAGGGGGATTGTCACCCCTCCACTTT.

The rearrangement links TRBV5-1 to TRBJ1-4; TRBD1 matches at 8 bases. Germline CDR1 and CDR2: SGHRS and YFSETQ. The V gene end was trimmed by 4 bases and the J gene end by 7 bases; junction bases not matched to a gene: 9. CDR3 size: 15 residues. In DNA form, the CDR3 reads TGCGCCAGCAGCAGCAACCGGGACAGGAGTGAAAAACTGTTTTTT. It yields the protein CASSSNRDRSEKLFF.

The rearrangement links TRBV5-1 to TRBJ1-3; no definite D call. Germline loops: CDR1 SGHRS, CDR2 YFSETQ. The CDR3 length is 13 residues. Trimming stripped 4 bases from V and 4 bases from J, with 9 bases between. The CDR3, as DNA: TGCGCCAGCAGCGAGGGATTAGGAAACACCATATATTTT. Amino acids: CASSEGLGNTIYF. The complete variable domain, with remaining parts taken from reference TRBV5-1 and TRBJ1-3, reads KAGVTQTPRYLIKTRGQQVTLSCSPISGHRSVSWYQQTPGQGLQFLFEYFSETQRNKGNFPGRFSGRQFSNSRSEMNVSTLELGDSALYLCASSEGLGNTIYFGEGSWLTVV.

This clone was observed a few times. V is TRBV5-1 and J is TRBJ1-1; the match to TRBD1 covers 7 bases. V dropped 4 bases and J dropped 6; count of bases not matched to a gene: 15. CDR3 length equals 16 residues. Germline V gene data show CDR1 as SGHRS and CDR2 as YFSETQ. The CDR3 nucleotides read TGCGCCAGCAGCGTCCAAGCAGGGGGAGGAACTGCTGAAGCTTTCTTT. The encoded protein is CASSVQAGGGTAEAFF.

The DNA of the CDR3 is TGTGCCAGCAGCAAATGGCAGGGCTTGAACACCGGGGAGCTGTTTTTT. It codes for CASSKWQGLNTGELFF. The V and J genes are TRBV14 and TRBJ2-2, with TRBD1 as a possible D gene (5 bases). CDR1 is SGHDN and CDR2 is FVKESK in the germline V gene. The CDR3 loop spans 16 amino acids. Trimming took off 5 bases at V and 1 base at J, with 14 bases between the two ends. The full variable domain, with the rest looked up from reference TRBV14 and TRBJ2-2, is EAGVTQFPSHSVIEKGQTVTLRCDPISGHDNLYWYRRVMGKEIKFLLHFVKESKQDESGMPNNRFLAERTGGTYSTLKVQPAELEDSGVYFCASSKWQGLNTGELFFGEGSRLTVL.

The genes are TRBV3-1 (or the pseudogene TRBV3-2) and TRBJ1-5; TRBD1 aligns across 8 bases. J lost 5 bases, V lost 4 bases, and 7 bases had no gene match. Germline V gene lookup returns CDR1 LGHDT and CDR2 YNNKEL (reference sequence). The CDR3 has 15 residues. CDR3 sequence (DNA): TGTGCCAGCAGCCTAACAGGGGGGACCCATCAGCCCCAGCATTTT. Translating gives CASSLTGGTHQPQHF.

The chain carries TRBV30 and TRBJ2-1; 9 bases agree with TRBD2. Losses at the gene ends were 5 bases for V and 8 bases for J; bases not matched to a gene: 10. This CDR3 is built from 14 residues. Germline V lookup: CDR1 GTSNPN, CDR2 SVGIG (reference sequence). CDR3 coding DNA: TGTGCCTGGGATCCCGGGACTAGCAGGTATGAGCAGTTCTTC. As protein: CAWDPGTSRYEQFF.

This clone occurred once. The rearrangement links TRBV28 to TRBJ2-7, with D unresolved. In germline, CDR1 is MDHEN, CDR2 SYDVKM. The ends were cut back, 1 base at V and 3 bases at J, with 16 bases in the middle. This CDR3 is 16 amino acids long. CDR3 bases: TGTGCCAGCAGTTTATCCCTAGATCGGCCTCTCTACGAGCAGTACTTC. Translating gives CASSLSLDRPLYEQYF.

This rearrangement joins TRBV4-1 to TRBJ2-3; 7 bases align to TRBD2. Germline-derived CDR1 and CDR2 are MGHRA and YSYEKL. The CDR3 covers 14 residues. Trimming at V came to 3 bases and at J to 5 bases, leaving 5 bases not matched to a gene. The CDR3, as DNA: TGCGCCAGCAGCCAGGAAGCGGGGTTAGATACGCAGTATTTT. Protein sequence: CASSQEAGLDTQYF.

V and J are TRBV10-3 and TRBJ1-1; D unresolved. The V gene's germline CDR1 is ENHRY and CDR2 SYGVKD. The CDR3 contains 15 residues. Trimming shortened V by 3 bases and J by 4 bases, and 15 bases separated the two germline ends. The CDR3 is CAISDPLGGVTEAFF. The DNA for the CDR3 is TGTGCCATCAGTGACCCCCTTGGCGGGGTCACTGAAGCTTTCTTT.

In its sample, this clone was seen a few times. The DNA of the CDR3 is TGCGCCAGCAGCCAAGAGAAAGGGGCCAGCGGCTACACCTTC. This sequence encodes CASSQEKGASGYTF. This chain connects TRBV4-1 to TRBJ1-2; a weak D match, TRBD1 (5 bases). V was pared by 0 bases and J by 8 bases, with 13 bases between. The germline gives CDR1 MGHRA, CDR2 YSYEKL. The CDR3 is 14 amino acids.

Only a few counts were recorded for this clone. The chain couples TRBV28 to TRBJ1-2; TRBD1 aligns across 9 bases. This CDR3 region has 16 residues. The germline V gene has CDR1 MDHEN and CDR2 SYDVKM. The ends lost 1 base at V and 6 bases at J; junction bases unmatched: 9. The CDR3: CASSLSLRTGAHGYTF. The CDR3 nucleotides are TGTGCCAGCAGTTTATCTCTAAGGACAGGGGCGCATGGCTACACCTTC.

The chain is built from TRBV5-1 and TRBJ2-7; 8 bases line up with TRBD1. Germline lookup yields CDR1 SGHRS and CDR2 YFSETQ. J gave up 4 bases and V 7 bases, and 13 bases lay outside the gene matches. The CDR3 is made up of 15 amino acids. The CDR3 sequence: CASRTHTGGRYEQYF. In DNA form, the CDR3 reads TGCGCCAGCCGAACCCATACAGGGGGTAGGTACGAGCAGTACTTC. The full variable domain, with the rest looked up from reference TRBV5-1 and TRBJ2-7, is KAGVTQTPRYLIKTRGQQVTLSCSPISGHRSVSWYQQTPGQGLQFLFEYFSETQRNKGNFPGRFSGRQFSNSRSEMNVSTLELGDSALYLCASRTHTGGRYEQYFGPGTRLTVT.

The V gene is TRBV6-7, the J gene TRBJ1-3; 10 bases are a match to TRBD1. TRBV6-7 is an ORF; its function is uncertain. This CDR3 is 17 amino acids long. J gave up 1 base and V 4 bases, and 7 bases lay outside the gene matches. The CDR3 DNA is TGTGCCAGCAGTTGGAGCGGGACAGGGGAATCTGGAAACACCATATATTTT. This translates into CASSWSGTGESGNTIYF.

The V gene is TRBV28, the J gene TRBJ1-1, with D uncertain. Trimming took off 10 bases at V and 7 bases at J, with 10 bases between the two ends. Germline V lookup: CDR1 MDHEN, CDR2 SYDVKM. This CDR3 region has 10 residues. DNA of the CDR3: TGTGCCACCGTCTTCTTTGAAGCTTTCTTT. Its translation is CATVFFEAFF.

The rearrangement uses TRBV7-8 and TRBJ2-4, with D perhaps matching TRBD1 (5 bases). V lost 3 bases to trimming and J lost 0 bases, with 15 bases between them. Germline CDR1 SGHVS, CDR2 FQNEAQ. The CDR3 sequence is 17 residues long. CDR3 nucleotide sequence: TGTGCCAGCAGCTTCTACGATTGGGGCCTAGCCAAAAACATTCAGTACTTC. Residues: CASSFYDWGLAKNIQYF.

The chain links TRBV9 to TRBJ1-3, with D unresolved. The CDR3 is 12 amino acids. The germline gives CDR1 SGDLS, CDR2 YYNGEE. With 6 bases removed from V and 3 bases from J, the gap between germline ends came to 7 bases. In DNA form, the CDR3 reads TGTGCCAGCAACAGCTATGGAAACACCATATATTTT. Protein product: CASNSYGNTIYF.

This clone turned up a few times. This chain joins TRBV5-1 and TRBJ1-3; D may be TRBD1 (5 bases). Germline V CDR1 and CDR2: SGHRS, YFSETQ. Trimming left V 4 bases short and J 1 base short, with 6 bases between. This CDR3 spans 13 amino acids. The DNA of the CDR3 is TGCGCCAGCAGCAGGGGTTCTGGAAACACCATATATTTT. This encodes CASSRGSGNTIYF.

J is TRBJ2-1 and V is TRBV7-2, with D unclear. The CDR3 has 13 amino acids. Germline V gene data show CDR1 as SGHTA and CDR2 as FQGNSA. Trimming left V 1 base short and J 7 bases short, with 8 bases between. CDR3 loop: CASSLESGNEQFF. CDR3 in DNA: TGTGCCAGCAGCTTAGAGTCCGGGAATGAGCAGTTCTTC.